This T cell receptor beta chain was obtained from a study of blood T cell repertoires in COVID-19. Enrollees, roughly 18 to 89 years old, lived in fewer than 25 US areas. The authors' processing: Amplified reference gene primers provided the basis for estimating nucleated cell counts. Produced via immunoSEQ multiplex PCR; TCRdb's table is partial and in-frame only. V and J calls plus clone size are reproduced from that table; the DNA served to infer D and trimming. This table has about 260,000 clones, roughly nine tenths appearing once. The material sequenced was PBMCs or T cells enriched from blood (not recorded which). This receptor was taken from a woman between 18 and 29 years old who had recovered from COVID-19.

The CDR3 is CASSEAPGRDRGNEQFF. The CDR3 DNA reads as TGCGCCAGCAGTGAGGCCCCAGGTAGGGACAGAGGCAATGAGCAGTTCTTC. The genes are TRBV10-1 and TRBJ2-1, with 7 bases fitting TRBD1. CDR1 and CDR2 from the germline V gene are WNHNN and SYGVQD (reference sequence). Trimming at V came to 2 bases and at J to 6 bases, leaving 13 bases not matched to a gene. There are 17 residues in the CDR3.